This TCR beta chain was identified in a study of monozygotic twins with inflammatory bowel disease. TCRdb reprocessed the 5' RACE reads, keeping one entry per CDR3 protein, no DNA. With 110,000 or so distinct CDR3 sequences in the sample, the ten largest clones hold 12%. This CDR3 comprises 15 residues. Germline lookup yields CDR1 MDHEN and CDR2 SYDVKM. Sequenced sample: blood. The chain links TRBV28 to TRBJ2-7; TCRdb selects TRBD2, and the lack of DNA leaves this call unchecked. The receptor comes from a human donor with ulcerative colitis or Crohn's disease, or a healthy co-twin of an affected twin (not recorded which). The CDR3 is CASSRGTAETYEQYF.